Shown below are 2 T cell receptor beta chains from a single sample sequenced in a study of spatial heterogeneity in lung cancer. Each CDR3 protein is one row after TCRdb ran MiXCR on the 5' RACE reads. The top ten clones hold around 30% of a sample with approximately 25,000 distinct CDR3 sequences, about 3% of them seen once. Time point meaning: sample taken at primary tumor resection. Sequenced here: PBMCs, sampled at surgery. The receptors originated from a female donor with early-stage non-small cell lung cancer.

At least ten counts were recorded for this clonotype. The chain recombines TRBV6-5 with TRBJ1-1; TRBD1 matches 8 bases. This CDR3 is built from 14 residues. The germline gives CDR1 MNHEY, CDR2 SVGAGI. V lost 2 bases to trimming and J lost 8 bases; unmatched junction nucleotides: 7. CDR3 bases: TGTGCCAGCAGTTACCTCAGGGGGCGCGGGGAAGCTTTCTTT. Residues: CASSYLRGRGEAFF.

In this sample, this clonotype turned up many times. This chain links TRBV5-1 with TRBJ2-2; 7 bases match TRBD1. The CDR3 covers 15 residues. V was pared by 0 bases and J by 6 bases, with 5 bases of the junction left unmatched. Germline V lookup: CDR1 SGHRS, CDR2 YFSETQ. The CDR3 nucleotides are TGCGCCAGCAGCTTGGAAGATCAGGGGGCCGGGGAGCTGTTTTTT. Amino acid sequence: CASSLEDQGAGELFF.